This TCR beta chain originates from a study of T cells in Graves' hyperthyroidism and ophthalmopathy. This clonotype has at least ten counts. Its antigen is as yet unknown. Exclusion followed for patients with uncontrolled infection, other autoimmune disease, pregnancy or lactation. Overall study results and limits: Blood also held most thyroid clonotypes expanded beyond 0.001. Ophthalmopathy could be told apart from stable hyperthyroidism with a 13 V-J model.

In germline, CDR1 is DFQATT, CDR2 SNEGSKA (reference sequence). V was pared by 5 bases and J by 2 bases, with 6 bases between. This CDR3 has 11 residues. It was RNA transcripts that yielded the amplified TCR beta CDR3 regions. TCR CDR3 regions were first amplified by RT-PCR with HTBI primers. TCRdb re-called the multiplex PCR reads through MiXCR, storing one row per CDR3 protein. The sample lists around 600,000 distinct CDR3 sequences, more than 15% occurring once. The TCR originated in a woman aged 40 to 50 with Graves' ophthalmopathy. The chain couples TRBV20-1 to TRBJ1-2; D is unresolved. The sequencing input was blood. The CDR3 bases are TGCAGTGCTGTCGACAACTATGGCTACACCTTC. Translation: CSAVDNYGYTF.